Detailed here is one T cell receptor (beta chain). Its recognized antigen is unknown. No much larger clone exists at a distance of one base, and base qualities are not known. Patients with a history of autoimmune disease or receiving systemic immunosuppression were excluded from the trial. Peripheral blood for TCR sequencing was drawn from every dose cohort at baseline, at cycle 4 day 1 and at cycle 7 day 1. The samples were taken from a phase I, first-in-human, multicenter, open-label dose-escalation trial of ivuxolimab. Adults with locally advanced or metastatic melanoma, renal cell, hepatocellular, or head and neck squamous cell carcinoma were enrolled in the trial. Before TCR sequencing, CD4+ T cells and CD8+ T cells were sorted from peripheral blood as separate populations. From the cysteine up to the phenylalanine, the CDR3 has a length of 14 residues. Of the read, only the CDR3 DNA is kept; its 42 bases are in frame from base 1. Sequences SNHLY (CDR1) and FYNNEI (CDR2) are obtained from the germline V gene. From V the trimming removes 5 bases and from J it removes 3 bases, while the gene matches leave 6 bases of the junction unaccounted for.

This specimen belongs to a study of OX40 agonist ivuxolimab in advanced cancers. With regard to the full study: Ivuxolimab was a fully human IgG2 agonistic monoclonal antibody targeting the costimulatory receptor OX40 (CD134). In the dose-escalation cohort, more than 75% of patients were male, and the mean age was approximately 64 years, with a range of 23 to 79. The paper covers the monotherapy dose-escalation part of the phase I ivuxolimab trial, which included N ≈ 50 patients. Among the 50 to 55 dose-escalation patients, some 20 had hepatocellular carcinoma, approximately 15 melanoma, 9 renal cell carcinoma and 9 head and neck cancer. Intravenous ivuxolimab was administered to patients every 2 weeks at six dose levels: 0.01, 0.1, 0.3, 1.5, 3 and 10 mg/kg. The point of sequencing TCRbeta in the periphery was to test whether ivuxolimab changed TCR sequence diversity and drove clonal T-cell expansion. Patients were allowed to have had prior anti-PD-1, anti-PD-L1 or anti-CTLA-4 therapy, and approximately 39% of the dose-escalation patients had been treated with checkpoint inhibitors. Partial responses occurred in three dose-escalation patients, of whom one had hepatocellular carcinoma and two had cutaneous melanoma. The full study reports these points: At doses of 0.1 to 3.0 mg/kg, clonal expansion of both CD4+ and CD8+ blood T cells was observed from baseline to week 6. Low levels of normalized T-cell clonal expansion were also seen in some patients who did not respond. Which antigens the clonally expanded peripheral T cells were specific for was not determined. Partial responders in the 0.1-3.0 mg/kg groups had among the lowest normalized peripheral clonal expansion, especially among CD8+ T cells. After ivuxolimab, expanded clones were on average more numerous among CD8+ T cells than among CD4+ T cells.

For sequencing of the TCRbeta CDR3 region, genomic DNA was extracted from the sorted cells. The immunoSEQ Assay was used for sequencing of TCRbeta CDR3 regions. TCRdb carries this immuneACCESS record with in-frame sequences only. Its versions omit some clonotypes, under half of them owing to an unresolved V gene in the studies checked, with the rest unexplained. Here the sample has roughly 93,000 clones; approximately 80% occur a single time. The ten largest clonotypes hold about 6% of the sample. The receptor chain draws on TRBV2 and TRBJ2-7; 8 bases in the junction line up with TRBD1. This receptor was taken from an adult with an advanced solid tumor such as melanoma, head and neck, liver or kidney cancer. The starting material was CD4+ or CD8+ T cells sorted from blood, obtained in a trial of the OX40 agonist ivuxolimab. The bases read TGTGCCAGCAGTATTCGGACAGGGAACTACGAGCAGTACTTC. Translated, it reads CASSIRTGNYEQYF.